The subject of this entry is one T cell receptor (beta chain). No antigen is known for it. CDR1 and CDR2 (germline): WNHNN, SYGVQD (reference sequence). This CDR3 has 12 residues. The J segment lost 4 bases and the V segment lost 8 bases, leaving 1 base of the junction unmatched. The entry originates in a study of CD8 T cells in ankylosing spondylitis. Quantitative 5'-RACE with molecular barcodes was used to make the TCR beta libraries. TCRdb re-called the 5' RACE reads with MiXCR, one entry per CDR3 protein. This sample yields about 310,000 distinct CDR3 sequences, of which about a fifth are seen a single time; about 4% belongs to the top ten. Study observations and caveats: Disease-associated clones were CD8+ and fairly uncommon in peripheral blood. From matched ankylosing spondylitis synovial fluid, disease-linked clones were reportedly recovered at significantly enriched levels. Within ankylosing spondylitis blood, a TCR beta motif made up of fewer than ten highly homologous variants appeared to be characteristic.

J is TRBJ2-1 and V is TRBV10-1; 8 positions agree with TRBD2. Sequencing used blood, either unsorted or a sorted T cell fraction (not recorded which). The source of this sequence is a female donor with ankylosing spondylitis or in good health (not recorded which). Here the CDR3 reads CASRLAYNEQFF. In nucleotides, the CDR3 is TGCGCCAGCCGACTAGCGTACAATGAGCAGTTCTTC.